This T cell receptor (beta chain) was captured by sequencing in a study of CD8 T cells in ankylosing spondylitis. The CDR3 has 12 amino acids. Trimming pared 10 bases from V and 9 bases from J, leaving 16 bases between. Per germline, CDR1 MNHEY and CDR2 SMNVEV (reference sequence). Study-wide results and caveats: Blood of patients with ankylosing spondylitis appeared to be characterized by a TCR beta motif of several highly homologous variants. Past studies reported some motif variants in reactive arthritis synovial fluid and blood. As reported, disease-linked clones showed significant enrichment in matched ankylosing spondylitis synovial fluid.

TCRdb re-analysed the 5' RACE reads in MiXCR, keeping a single row per CDR3 protein. Counted here are tens of thousands of distinct CDR3 sequences, roughly 9% occurring once; the ten biggest clones make up more than 30%. This clonotype was counted between two and nine times. Its antigen is undetermined. The chain carries TRBV27 and TRBJ2-1; perhaps TRBD1 as D (5 bases). This sequence was found in a male donor with ankylosing spondylitis. The sequenced sample consisted of blood, either unsorted or a sorted T cell fraction (not recorded which). Written as DNA, the CDR3 is TGTGCCACCATCCCTAGAAGGGGTGAGCAGTTCTTC. Translated: CATIPRRGEQFF.